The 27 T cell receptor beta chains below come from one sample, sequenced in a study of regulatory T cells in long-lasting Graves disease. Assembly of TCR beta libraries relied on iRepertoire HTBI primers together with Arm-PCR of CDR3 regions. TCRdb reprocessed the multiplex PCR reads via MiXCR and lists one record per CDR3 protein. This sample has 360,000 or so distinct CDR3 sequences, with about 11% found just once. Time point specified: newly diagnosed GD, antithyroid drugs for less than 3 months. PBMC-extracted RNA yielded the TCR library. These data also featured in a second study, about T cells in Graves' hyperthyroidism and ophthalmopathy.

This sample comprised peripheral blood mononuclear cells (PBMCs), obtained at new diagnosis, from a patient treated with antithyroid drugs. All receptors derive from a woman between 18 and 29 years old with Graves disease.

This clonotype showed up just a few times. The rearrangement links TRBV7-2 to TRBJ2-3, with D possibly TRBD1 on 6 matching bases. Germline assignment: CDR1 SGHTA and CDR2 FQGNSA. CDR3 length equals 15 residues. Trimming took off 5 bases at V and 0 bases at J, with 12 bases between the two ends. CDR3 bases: TGTGCCAGCAGCCCAACAGGGTTTAGCACAGATACGCAGTATTTT. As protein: CASSPTGFSTDTQYF.

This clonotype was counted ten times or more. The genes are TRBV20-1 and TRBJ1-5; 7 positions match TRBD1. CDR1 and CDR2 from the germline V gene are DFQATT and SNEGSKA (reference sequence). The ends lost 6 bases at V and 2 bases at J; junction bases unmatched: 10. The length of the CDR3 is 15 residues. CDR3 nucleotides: TGCAGTGCACAAAGACAGGGAACGGGCAATCAGCCCCAGCATTTT. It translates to CSAQRQGTGNQPQHF.

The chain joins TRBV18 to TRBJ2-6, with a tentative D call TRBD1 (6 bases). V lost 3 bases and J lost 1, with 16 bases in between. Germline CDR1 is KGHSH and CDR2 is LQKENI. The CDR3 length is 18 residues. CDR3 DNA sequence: TGTGCCAGCTCACCCACACAGGGACGGCTATCTGGGGCCAACGTCCTGACTTTC. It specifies CASSPTQGRLSGANVLTF.

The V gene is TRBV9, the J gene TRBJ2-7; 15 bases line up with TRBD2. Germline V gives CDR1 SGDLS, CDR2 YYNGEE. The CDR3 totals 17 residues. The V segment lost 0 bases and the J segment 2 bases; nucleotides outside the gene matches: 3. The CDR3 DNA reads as TGTGCCAGCAGCGTAGGGACTAGCGGGAGGGCGGCCTACGAGCAGTACTTC. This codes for CASSVGTSGRAAYEQYF. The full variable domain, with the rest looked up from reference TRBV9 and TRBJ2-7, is DSGVTQTPKHLITATGQRVTLRCSPRSGDLSVYWYQQSLDQGLQFLIQYYNGEERAKGNILERFSAQQFPDLHSELNLSSLELGDSALYFCASSVGTSGRAAYEQYFGPGTRLTVT.

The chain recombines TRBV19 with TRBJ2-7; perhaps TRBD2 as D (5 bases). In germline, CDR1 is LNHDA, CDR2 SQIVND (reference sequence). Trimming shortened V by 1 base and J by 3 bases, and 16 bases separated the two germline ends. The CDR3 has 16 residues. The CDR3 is CASSIVRTRVHYEQYF. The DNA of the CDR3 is TGTGCCAGTAGTATAGTTCGGACTCGAGTGCACTACGAGCAGTACTTC.

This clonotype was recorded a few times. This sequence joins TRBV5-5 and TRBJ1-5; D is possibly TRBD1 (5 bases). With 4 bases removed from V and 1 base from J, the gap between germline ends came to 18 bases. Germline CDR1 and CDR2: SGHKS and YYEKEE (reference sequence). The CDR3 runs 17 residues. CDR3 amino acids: CASSPRPVGPSNQPQHF. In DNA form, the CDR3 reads TGTGCCAGCAGCCCCCGACCAGTGGGACCCAGCAATCAGCCCCAGCATTTT.

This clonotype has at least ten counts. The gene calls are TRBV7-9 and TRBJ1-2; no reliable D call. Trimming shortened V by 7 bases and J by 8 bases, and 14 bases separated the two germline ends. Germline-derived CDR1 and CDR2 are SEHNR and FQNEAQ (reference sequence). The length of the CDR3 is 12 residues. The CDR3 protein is CASTEDAGGYTF. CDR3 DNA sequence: TGTGCCAGCACCGAGGACGCGGGCGGCTACACCTTC.

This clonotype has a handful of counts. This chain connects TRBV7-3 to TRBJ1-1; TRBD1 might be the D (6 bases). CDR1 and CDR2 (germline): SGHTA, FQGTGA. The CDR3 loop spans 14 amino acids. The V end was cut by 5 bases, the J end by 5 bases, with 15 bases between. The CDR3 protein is CASSRYRDGTEAFF. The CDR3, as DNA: TGTGCCAGCAGCCGTTACAGGGATGGGACTGAAGCTTTCTTT.

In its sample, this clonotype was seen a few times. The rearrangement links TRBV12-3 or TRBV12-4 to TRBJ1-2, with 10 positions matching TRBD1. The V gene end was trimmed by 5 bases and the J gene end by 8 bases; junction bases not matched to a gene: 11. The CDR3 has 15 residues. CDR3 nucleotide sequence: TGTGCCAGCAGTCCGGGACAGGGGTTTAACTTAGGCTACACCTTC. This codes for CASSPGQGFNLGYTF.

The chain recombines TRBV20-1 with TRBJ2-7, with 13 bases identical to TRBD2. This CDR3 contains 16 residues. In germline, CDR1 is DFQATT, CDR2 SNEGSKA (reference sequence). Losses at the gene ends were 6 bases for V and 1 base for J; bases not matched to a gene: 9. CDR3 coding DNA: TGCAGTGCCACGGGGACTAGCGGGATTACGTCCTACGAGCAGTACTTC. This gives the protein CSATGTSGITSYEQYF.

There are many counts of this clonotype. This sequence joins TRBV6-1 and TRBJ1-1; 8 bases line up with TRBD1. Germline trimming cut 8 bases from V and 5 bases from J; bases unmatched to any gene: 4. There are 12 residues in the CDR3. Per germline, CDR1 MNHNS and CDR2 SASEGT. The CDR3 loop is CASQGATTEAFF. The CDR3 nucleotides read TGTGCCAGCCAGGGGGCGACGACTGAAGCTTTCTTT.

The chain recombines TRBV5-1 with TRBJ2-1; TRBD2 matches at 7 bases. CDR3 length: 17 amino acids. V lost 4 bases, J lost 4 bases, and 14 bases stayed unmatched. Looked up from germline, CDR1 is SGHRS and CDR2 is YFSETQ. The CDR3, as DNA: TGCGCCAGCAGCCCCCGCCCCGGGGGACTATCATACAATGAGCAGTTCTTC. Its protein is CASSPRPGGLSYNEQFF.

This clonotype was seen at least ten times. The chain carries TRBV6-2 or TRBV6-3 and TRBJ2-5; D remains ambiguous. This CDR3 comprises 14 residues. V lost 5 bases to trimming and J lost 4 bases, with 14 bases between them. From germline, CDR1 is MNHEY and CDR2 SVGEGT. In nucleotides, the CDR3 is TGTGCCAGCAGTGAAGATGCAGAGGCAGAGACCCAGTACTTC. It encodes CASSEDAEAETQYF.

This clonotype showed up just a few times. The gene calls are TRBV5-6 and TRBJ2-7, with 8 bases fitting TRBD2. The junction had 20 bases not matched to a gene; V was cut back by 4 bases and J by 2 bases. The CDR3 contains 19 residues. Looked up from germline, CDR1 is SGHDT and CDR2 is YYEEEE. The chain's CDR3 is CASSLKTGGNAKATYEQYV. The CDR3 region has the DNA TGTGCCAGCAGCCTCAAAACGGGAGGGAACGCGAAAGCAACCTACGAGCAGTACGTC.

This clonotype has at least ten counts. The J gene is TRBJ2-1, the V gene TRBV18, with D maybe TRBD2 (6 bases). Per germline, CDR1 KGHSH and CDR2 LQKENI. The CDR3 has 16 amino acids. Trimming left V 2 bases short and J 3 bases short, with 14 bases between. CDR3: CASSPKRLDDYNEQFF. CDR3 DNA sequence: TGTGCCAGCTCACCAAAACGACTAGACGACTACAATGAGCAGTTCTTC.

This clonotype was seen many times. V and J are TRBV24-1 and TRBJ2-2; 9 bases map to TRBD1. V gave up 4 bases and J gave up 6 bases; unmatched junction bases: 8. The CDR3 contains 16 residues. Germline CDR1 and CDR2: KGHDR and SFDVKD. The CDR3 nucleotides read TGTGCCACCAGTGAGGCCGGGACAGGGATTCCCGGGGAGCTGTTTTTT. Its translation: CATSEAGTGIPGELFF.

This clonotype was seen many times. Here the CDR3 DNA reads TGTGCCAGCAGCCATTCAATCCTTACAGGGGAGGGTGGCTACACCTTC. Protein product: CASSHSILTGEGGYTF. The chain is built from TRBV7-2 and TRBJ1-2; 7 bases fit TRBD1. With V trimmed by 5 bases and J by 7 bases, 16 bases remained unmatched. From germline, CDR1 is SGHTA and CDR2 FQGNSA. This CDR3 is 16 amino acids long.

CDR3 sequence: CSAIRTGGRSEQYF. CDR3 DNA sequence: TGCAGTGCCATCCGGACAGGGGGTAGGTCCGAGCAGTACTTC. The chain combines TRBV20-1 with TRBJ2-7; 10 nucleotides align to TRBD1. The CDR3 is 14 residues long. With V trimmed by 6 bases and J by 6 bases, 11 bases remained unmatched. Germline V gene sequence: CDR1 DFQATT, CDR2 SNEGSKA (reference sequence).

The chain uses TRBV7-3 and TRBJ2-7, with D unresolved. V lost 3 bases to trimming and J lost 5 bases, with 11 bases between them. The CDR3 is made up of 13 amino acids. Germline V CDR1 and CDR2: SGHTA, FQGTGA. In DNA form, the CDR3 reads TGTGCCAGCAGCTTTACGGGCCGGAACGAGCAGTACTTC. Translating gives CASSFTGRNEQYF.

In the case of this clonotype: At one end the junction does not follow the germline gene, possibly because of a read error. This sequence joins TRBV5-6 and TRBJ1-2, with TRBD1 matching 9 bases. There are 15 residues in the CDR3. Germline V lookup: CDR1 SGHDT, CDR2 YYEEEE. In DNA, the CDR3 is TGTACCAGCAGCTTCGTGGACAGGGGTGACTATGGCTACACCTTC. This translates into CTSSFVDRGDYGYTF. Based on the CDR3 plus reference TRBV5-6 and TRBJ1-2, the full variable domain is DAGVTQSPTHLIKTRGQQVTLRCSPKSGHDTVSWYQQALGQGPQFIFQYYEEEERQRGNFPDRFSGHQFPNYSSELNVNALLLGDSALYLCTSSFVDRGDYGYTFGSGTRLTVV.

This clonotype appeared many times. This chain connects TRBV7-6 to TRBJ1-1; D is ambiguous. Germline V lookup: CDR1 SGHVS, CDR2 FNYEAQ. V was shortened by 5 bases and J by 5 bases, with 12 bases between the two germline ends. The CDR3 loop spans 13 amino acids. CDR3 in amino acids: CASSHEEETEAFF. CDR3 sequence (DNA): TGTGCCAGCAGCCACGAGGAAGAGACTGAAGCTTTCTTT.

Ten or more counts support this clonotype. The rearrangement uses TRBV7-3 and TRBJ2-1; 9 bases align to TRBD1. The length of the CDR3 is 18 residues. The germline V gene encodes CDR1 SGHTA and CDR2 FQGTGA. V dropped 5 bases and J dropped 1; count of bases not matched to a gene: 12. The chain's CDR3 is CASSTSRRGQGSYNEQFF. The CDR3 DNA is TGTGCCAGCAGCACCTCCCGTAGGGGACAGGGTTCCTACAATGAGCAGTTCTTC.

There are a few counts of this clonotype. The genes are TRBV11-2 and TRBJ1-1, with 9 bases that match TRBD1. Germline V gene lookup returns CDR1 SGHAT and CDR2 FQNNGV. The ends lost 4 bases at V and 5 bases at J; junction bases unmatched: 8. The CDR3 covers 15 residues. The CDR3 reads CASSSGTGRRTEAFF. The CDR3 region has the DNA TGTGCCAGCAGCTCCGGGACAGGGAGGAGAACTGAAGCTTTCTTT.

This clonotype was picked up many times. As DNA, the CDR3 is TGTGCCAGCAGCTTAGCGCGGGTATCCCAGGGTGAAAAACTGTTTTTT. Its protein is CASSLARVSQGEKLFF. This chain joins TRBV7-2 and TRBJ1-4; D may be TRBD1 (5 bases). This CDR3 is 16 amino acids long. Germline assignment: CDR1 SGHTA and CDR2 FQGNSA. Trimming stripped 0 bases from V and 7 bases from J, with 15 bases between.

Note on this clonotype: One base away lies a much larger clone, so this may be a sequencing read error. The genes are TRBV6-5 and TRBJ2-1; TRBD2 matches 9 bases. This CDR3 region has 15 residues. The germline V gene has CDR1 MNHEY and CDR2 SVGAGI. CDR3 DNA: TGTGCCAGCAGTTACCGGCGGGGGGGCCACAATGAGCGGTTCTTC. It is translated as CASSYRRGGHNERFF.

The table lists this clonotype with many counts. This CDR3 is CASSSQREEDTQYF. The CDR3 DNA is TGCGCCAGCAGCTCGCAACGAGAAGAGGATACGCAGTATTTT. The J gene is TRBJ2-3, the V gene TRBV5-1, with unresolved D. V was pared by 3 bases and J by 6 bases, with 14 bases between. The CDR3 has 14 residues. CDR1 and CDR2 from the germline V gene are SGHRS and YFSETQ.

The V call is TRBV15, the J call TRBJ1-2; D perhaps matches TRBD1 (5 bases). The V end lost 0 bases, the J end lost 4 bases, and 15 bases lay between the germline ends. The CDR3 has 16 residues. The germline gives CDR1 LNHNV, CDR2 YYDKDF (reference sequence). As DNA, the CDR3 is TGTGCCACCAGCAGAGAGATGGCCGGTCAGGGCTATGGCTACACCTTC. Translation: CATSREMAGQGYGYTF.